The clone carrying this T cell receptor beta chain appeared a single time. The antigen is not known. No conserved phenylalanine or tryptophan is present at the end of the CDR3, so a read error is the likely explanation. The library came from three nested PCR rounds adapted from ARM-PCR protocols. MiXCR, applied by TCRdb to the multiplex PCR reads, yields one record per CDR3 protein. Of under 150,000 distinct CDR3 sequences in the sample, approximately 70% were seen once. This sample stems from a study of tumor and adjacent non-tumor tissue in lung cancer. Germline V lookup: CDR1 GTSNPN, CDR2 SVGIG (reference sequence). This CDR3 is built from 11 residues. With 5 bases removed from V and 5 bases from J, the gap between germline ends came to 9 bases. This sample's RNA came from whole unsorted tissue. Study-wide points: Normal lung showed higher cumulative top 100 clone frequency than tumor.

The genes are TRBV30 and TRBJ2-5; a possible D gene is TRBD1 (5 bases). This TCR was recovered from a man aged 55 to 70 with small cell lung cancer. The sample comprised lung tumor tissue. CDR3 residues: CAWLQVETQYL. The CDR3 coding sequence is TGTGCCTGGCTACAGGTGGAGACCCAGTACCTC.